This T cell receptor (beta chain) is from a study of T cells in women clearing cervical HPV infection. Study background: Case blood was drawn when the lesion was first found; control blood after infection became undetectable. Study-wide findings and caveats: CIN3+ cases had significantly higher TCR richness than controls; evenness did not differ.

A remark on this clone: The antigen remains undetermined. Read data end 3 residues before the CDR3 end; the end is taken from the germline J gene.

Some clones are missing from TCRdb's copy, which holds only in-frame ones; the method was immunoSEQ multiplex PCR. The table for this sample gives 25,000 to 35,000 clones. The junction had 7 bases not matched to a gene; V was cut back by 2 bases and J by 5 bases. From germline, CDR1 is DFQATT and CDR2 SNEGSKA (reference sequence). The CDR3 sequence is 15 residues long. Sequenced sample: blood buffy coat. The V gene is TRBV20-1, the J gene TRBJ2-2; 8 nucleotides agree with TRBD2. This TCR derives from a woman between 18 and 70 years old with a cervical HPV16 infection that either progressed to CIN3+ or cleared (not recorded which). The CDR3 sequence: CSARRPGLETGELFF. CDR3 DNA (partial): TGCAGTGCTAGACGGCCGGGACTAGAAACCGGGGAG.